The 8 T cell receptor beta chains listed next were all sequenced from one sample in a study of shared clonotypes between healthy human individuals. Method: immunoSEQ multiplex PCR; TCRdb's copy keeps in-frame clones and lacks some. The table has about 2,500,000 clones, more than 80% seen once. Sequenced: naive CD4+ T cells sorted from blood. This sample's subset: CD45RA+ positively selected. The receptors were sampled from a man aged 18 to 29 in good health.

The genes are TRBV30 and TRBJ2-1; 7 bases are a match to TRBD2. CDR1 and CDR2 (germline): GTSNPN, SVGIG (reference sequence). V trimming: 2 bases; J trimming: 6 bases; junction bases outside the gene matches: 13. The CDR3 spans 16 residues. CDR3 sequence (DNA): TGTGCCTGGAGTCCCCCCGGGACTATGGGACGCAATGAGCAGTTCTTC. Residues: CAWSPPGTMGRNEQFF.

The chain joins TRBV7-9 to TRBJ2-7, with TRBD1 identical over 8 bases. CDR1 is SEHNR, CDR2 FQNEAQ, per germline (reference sequence). There are 14 residues in the CDR3. The ends lost 5 bases at V and 6 bases at J; junction bases unmatched: 9. DNA of the CDR3: TGTGCCAGCAGCCCCGGACAGGGTATCGGCGAGCAGTACTTC. It is translated as CASSPGQGIGEQYF.

As for this clone: The sample contains more than one DNA sequence encoding this CDR3. V gene TRBV6-5 combines with J gene TRBJ1-1; the match to TRBD1 covers 8 bases. After removal of 5 bases from V and 5 bases from J, the junction contained 7 bases not matched to a gene. This CDR3 is built from 14 residues. CDR1 and CDR2 (germline): MNHEY, SVGAGI. The CDR3 nucleotides read TGTGCCAGCAGTACCCGGACAGGGAGGACTGAAGCTTTCTTT. Amino acid sequence: CASSTRTGRTEAFF.

The chain uses TRBV10-1 and TRBJ1-1; TRBD1 might be the D (6 bases). The CDR3 is made up of 15 amino acids. Trimming took off 3 bases at V and 3 bases at J, with 14 bases between the two ends. The germline CDR1 and CDR2 sequences are WNHNN and SYGVQD (reference sequence). The CDR3 region has the DNA TGCGCCAGCAGTGAAGGGGGGGCCGTGGACACTGAAGCTTTCTTT. Protein sequence: CASSEGGAVDTEAFF.

A single count supports this clone. The chain joins TRBV19 to TRBJ2-2, with TRBD2 identical over 10 bases. Looked up from germline, CDR1 is LNHDA and CDR2 is SQIVND (reference sequence). The CDR3 spans 14 residues. Trimming at V came to 7 bases and at J to 5 bases, leaving 4 bases not matched to a gene. The CDR3 sequence: CASTSGGNTGELFF. The CDR3 region has the DNA TGTGCCAGTACTAGCGGGGGAAATACCGGGGAGCTGTTTTTT.

This clone was found once. This sequence joins TRBV4-3 and TRBJ2-3; 7 bases line up with TRBD2. This CDR3 is 13 amino acids long. Germline CDR1 LGHNA, CDR2 YSLEER. After removal of 3 bases from V and 7 bases from J, the junction contained 4 bases not matched to a gene. CDR3 in amino acids: CASSQGAGNTQYF. CDR3 DNA: TGCGCCAGCAGCCAGGGAGCGGGAAATACGCAGTATTTT.

The chain uses TRBV4-1 and TRBJ1-3; D gene ambiguous. V lost 0 bases and J 4 bases, leaving 13 bases between the germline ends. CDR1 MGHRA and CDR2 YSYEKL come from the germline V gene. The CDR3 spans 16 residues. For the CDR3, the DNA is TGCGCCAGCAGCCAAGAAAGCCAGCTGAGAGGAAACACCATATATTTT. Translated: CASSQESQLRGNTIYF.

Notes on this clone: Other DNA sequences in this specimen translate into the identical CDR3. The rearrangement joins TRBV27 to TRBJ2-3; a weak D match, TRBD1 (6 bases). Trimming pared 2 bases from V and 3 bases from J, leaving 12 bases between. Germline V gene lookup returns CDR1 MNHEY and CDR2 SMNVEV (reference sequence). The CDR3 sequence is 15 residues long. In DNA, the CDR3 is TGTGCCAGCAGTTTAGGGCAGGGGAGAACAGATACGCAGTATTTT. It is translated as CASSLGQGRTDTQYF.